This T cell receptor beta chain was found in a study of blood T cell repertoires in COVID-19. Study at large: PBMCs, B-cell-depleted T cells, or T cells provided the cDNA or gDNA that made up the material.

Some clones are missing from TCRdb's copy, which holds only in-frame ones; the method was immunoSEQ multiplex PCR. There are about 95,000 clones in the sample; about 89% occur only once, and approximately 3.6% lies in the top ten. After removal of 4 bases from V and 2 bases from J, the junction contained 1 base not matched to a gene. CDR1 is WSHSY, CDR2 SAAADI, per germline. The CDR3 spans 13 residues. Sequencing was performed on peripheral blood. The source of this sequence is a woman aged 70 to 79 with acute or convalescent COVID-19. The V and J genes are TRBV10-2 and TRBJ2-7, with TRBD1 matching over 8 bases. Here the CDR3 reads CASSAQGAYEQYV. The CDR3 coding sequence is TGCGCCAGCAGTGCACAGGGGGCCTACGAGCAGTACGTC.